Below, 8 T cell receptor beta chains from the same sample are listed, as sequenced in a study of PD-1 blockade in classical Hodgkin lymphoma. Clones were read by immunoSEQ multiplex PCR, and TCRdb kept only the in-frame ones, dropping some. The sample lists about 43,000 clones, about 73% occurring once. Every patient relapsed after autologous stem cell transplantation, and brentuximab vedotin exposure varied. The specimen comprised peripheral blood mononuclear cells (PBMCs), sampled at baseline. The receptors shown here come from a human donor with classical Hodgkin lymphoma.

The rearrangement links TRBV7-9 to TRBJ2-3; TRBD2 matches at 8 bases. Germline CDR1 reads SEHNR; CDR2 reads FQNEAQ (reference sequence). The J segment lost 3 bases and the V segment lost 1 base, leaving 12 bases of the junction unmatched. The CDR3 is made up of 18 amino acids. CDR3 sequence (DNA): TGTGCCAGCAGCTTAGGTACTAGCGGCCCGGGTGCGACAGATACGCAGTATTTT. Amino acid sequence: CASSLGTSGPGATDTQYF.

The V gene is TRBV10-2, the J gene TRBJ1-2; 7 bases map to TRBD1. CDR3 length: 15 amino acids. CDR1 WSHSY and CDR2 SAAADI come from the germline V gene. Unmatched junction bases numbered 11, after V lost 4 bases and J lost 6 bases. The CDR3 protein is CASSAPETGKDGYTF. CDR3 sequence (DNA): TGCGCCAGCAGTGCCCCCGAGACAGGGAAGGATGGCTACACCTTC.

The chain employs TRBV6-6 and TRBJ2-5, with unresolved D. CDR1 and CDR2 (germline): MNHNY, SVGAGI (reference sequence). The CDR3 is 13 amino acids. Deletions cut 8 bases from V and 2 bases from J, with 12 bases between. CDR3 bases: TGTGCCAGCGGTACTCTTCCGCAAGAGACCCAGTACTTC. Protein: CASGTLPQETQYF.

The chain employs TRBV11-2 and TRBJ2-1, with 9 positions matching TRBD2. The germline V gene encodes CDR1 SGHAT and CDR2 FQNNGV. V lost 8 bases and J lost 8; bases outside the gene matches: 13. The CDR3 is made up of 15 amino acids. The CDR3: CASPLAGEMGHEQFF. The DNA of the CDR3 is TGTGCCAGCCCCTTAGCGGGAGAAATGGGGCATGAGCAGTTCTTC.

The chain has TRBV5-1 and TRBJ2-7, with D perhaps matching TRBD1 (6 bases). The CDR3 extends over 15 amino acids. Germline loops: CDR1 SGHRS, CDR2 YFSETQ. V gave up 3 bases and J gave up 0 bases, with 13 bases separating them. The CDR3 spells CASSSQGLSSYEQYF. CDR3 bases: TGCGCCAGCAGCTCGCAGGGGCTAAGCTCCTACGAGCAGTACTTC.

The chain has TRBV28 and TRBJ1-2; D is possibly TRBD1 (6 bases). The CDR3 runs to 14 residues. The V gene's germline CDR1 is MDHEN and CDR2 SYDVKM. V lost 2 bases and J lost 8, with 15 bases in between. The CDR3: CASSLGDKWGGYTF. CDR3 nucleotide sequence: TGTGCCAGCAGTTTAGGGGACAAATGGGGGGGCTACACCTTC.

The rearrangement joins TRBV9 to TRBJ2-2; 8 bases map to TRBD2. The junction had 6 bases not matched to a gene; V was cut back by 4 bases and J by 1 base. The CDR3 is 16 amino acids. Germline V gives CDR1 SGDLS, CDR2 YYNGEE. The CDR3 region is CASSPRTSRNTGELFF. The CDR3 DNA follows: TGTGCCAGCAGCCCCCGGACTAGCAGGAACACCGGGGAGCTGTTTTTT.

V usage is TRBV27 and J usage is TRBJ2-2, with TRBD2 matching 11 bases. Trimming at V came to 5 bases and at J to 0 bases, leaving 8 bases not matched to a gene. CDR3 length equals 18 residues. Looked up from germline, CDR1 is MNHEY and CDR2 is SMNVEV (reference sequence). The CDR3 is CASSPQASGGTNTGELFF. DNA for the CDR3: TGTGCCAGCAGTCCTCAGGCTAGCGGGGGGACGAACACCGGGGAGCTGTTTTTT.